A single sample is the source of the 23 T cell receptor beta chains below, sequenced in a study of regulatory T cells in long-lasting Graves disease. Through Arm-PCR of CDR3 regions and iRepertoire HTBI primers, TCR beta libraries were built. TCRdb passed the multiplex PCR reads through MiXCR, listing each CDR3 protein once. The sample carries 600,000 to 850,000 distinct CDR3 sequences, 25% to 35% recorded once. Time point described: persistent/refractory GD, antithyroid drugs over 5 years with positive TRAb. PBMCs provided the RNA from which the TCR library was made. Sequencing used peripheral blood mononuclear cells (PBMCs), obtained when the disease was refractory, from a patient treated with antithyroid drugs. These receptors all stem from a female donor with Graves disease.

This clonotype has more than one count but fewer than ten. The chain employs TRBV6-1 and TRBJ1-2; 7 bases agree with TRBD1. This CDR3 has 14 residues. The trim removed 6 bases at V and 2 bases at J, leaving 6 bases unmatched. Germline assignment: CDR1 MNHNS and CDR2 SASEGT. In DNA form, the CDR3 reads TGTGCCAGCAGGAGGGGACAGAAAAACTATGGCTACACCTTC. This sequence encodes CASRRGQKNYGYTF.

The rearrangement links TRBV20-1 to TRBJ2-5, with D perhaps TRBD2 (5 bases). The V gene lost 3 bases and the J gene lost 4 bases, with 9 bases spanning the gap. This CDR3 is built from 12 residues. Germline V lookup: CDR1 DFQATT, CDR2 SNEGSKA (reference sequence). The chain's CDR3 is CSASPSPETQYF. The DNA of the CDR3 is TGCAGTGCTAGCCCTAGCCCAGAGACCCAGTACTTC.

The rearrangement links TRBV13 to TRBJ1-2; 8 bases are shared with TRBD1. The ends lost 5 bases at V and 4 bases at J; junction bases unmatched: 12. In germline, CDR1 is PRHDT, CDR2 FYEKMQ (reference sequence). There are 16 residues in the CDR3. Here the CDR3 DNA reads TGTGCCAGCAGCAGCCGGGACAGGAGTCCCCCCTATGGCTACACCTTC. Protein sequence: CASSSRDRSPPYGYTF. Full variable domain (outside the CDR3, taken from reference TRBV13 and TRBJ1-2): AAGVIQSPRHLIKEKRETATLKCYPIPRHDTVYWYQQGPGQDPQFLISFYEKMQSDKGSIPDRFSAQQFSDYHSELNMSSLELGDSALYFCASSSRDRSPPYGYTFGSGTRLTVV.

This clonotype has only a few counts. The J gene is TRBJ1-4, the V gene TRBV10-2, with TRBD1 as a possible D gene (5 bases). The CDR3 runs 14 residues. Germline V gene data show CDR1 as WSHSY and CDR2 as SAAADI. V lost 6 bases to trimming and J lost 6 bases, with 14 bases between them. DNA for the CDR3: TGCGCCAGCAGCGACGACAGATCCCATGAAAAACTGTTTTTT. It is translated as CASSDDRSHEKLFF.

This clonotype occurred a few times. The chain recombines TRBV6-2 or TRBV6-3 with TRBJ1-5; D gene uncertain. Germline V gene data show CDR1 as MNHEY and CDR2 as SVGEGT. The CDR3 totals 13 residues. V was clipped by 2 bases and J by 7 bases, with 9 bases between them. CDR3: CASSYQWGQPQHF. In DNA form, the CDR3 reads TGTGCCAGCAGTTACCAGTGGGGACAGCCCCAGCATTTT.

This chain joins TRBV4-1 and TRBJ1-6; no clear D. Germline V gives CDR1 MGHRA, CDR2 YSYEKL. The CDR3 consists of 15 residues. The V end was cut by 6 bases, the J end by 6 bases, with 15 bases between. DNA of the CDR3: TGCGCCAGCAGTCCAAAGCCCGGGTTTAATTCACCCCTCCACTTT. Its protein is CASSPKPGFNSPLHF.

The V gene is TRBV7-2, the J gene TRBJ1-1, with unresolved D. Germline V CDR1 and CDR2: SGHTA, FQGNSA. The CDR3 loop spans 12 amino acids. The V end was cut by 6 bases, the J end by 7 bases, with 12 bases between. The CDR3 spells CASSYRTDEAFF. CDR3 in DNA: TGTGCCAGCAGTTATCGGACGGATGAAGCTTTCTTT.

The V and J genes are TRBV7-3 and TRBJ2-3, with 9 positions matching TRBD2. The J segment lost 3 bases and the V segment lost 4 bases, leaving 11 bases of the junction unmatched. The CDR3 has 17 amino acids. CDR1 and CDR2 (germline): SGHTA, FQGTGA. CDR3 sequence: CASSSRASGMGTDTQYF. CDR3 nucleotides: TGTGCCAGCAGCTCCCGGGCTAGCGGGATGGGGACAGATACGCAGTATTTT.

Ten or more counts support this clonotype. The chain carries TRBV28 and TRBJ1-2, with D tentatively TRBD1 (6 bases). The CDR3 is made up of 16 amino acids. Germline lookup yields CDR1 MDHEN and CDR2 SYDVKM. Between the trimmed V and J ends, which lost 2 bases and 4 bases, there was a span of 17 bases. The CDR3 region is CASSLSRTGWSYGYTF. CDR3 in DNA: TGTGCCAGCAGTTTAAGTAGAACAGGGTGGAGCTATGGCTACACCTTC.

This sequence joins TRBV28 and TRBJ2-1; 11 nucleotides line up with TRBD2. This CDR3 spans 19 amino acids. V trimming: 2 bases; J trimming: 0 bases; junction bases outside the gene matches: 9. CDR1 is MDHEN and CDR2 is SYDVKM in the germline V gene. In DNA, the CDR3 is TGTGCCAGCAGTTTACGGCTAGCGGGAGGTTCGAGCTCCTACAATGAGCAGTTCTTC. It yields the protein CASSLRLAGGSSSYNEQFF. The entire variable domain, with the rest obtained from reference TRBV28 and TRBJ2-1, is as follows: DVKVTQSSRYLVKRTGEKVFLECVQDMDHENMFWYRQDPGLGLRLIYFSYDVKMKEKGDIPEGYSVSREKKERFSLILESASTNQTSMYLCASSLRLAGGSSSYNEQFFGPGTRLTVL.

Many counts were recorded for this clonotype. The chain recombines TRBV28 with TRBJ1-2; D is perhaps TRBD1 (5 bases). This CDR3 contains 14 residues. Germline lookup yields CDR1 MDHEN and CDR2 SYDVKM. Trimming pared 6 bases from V and 7 bases from J, leaving 18 bases between. The CDR3 reads CASSRMEGSGGYTF. The CDR3 DNA reads as TGTGCCAGCAGCAGGATGGAGGGGAGTGGTGGCTACACCTTC.

This clonotype was detected a few times. The chain joins TRBV28 to TRBJ1-5; TRBD1 aligns across 10 bases. The trim removed 2 bases at V and 4 bases at J, leaving 5 bases unmatched. The CDR3 is made up of 16 amino acids. CDR1 is MDHEN and CDR2 is SYDVKM in the germline V gene. The CDR3 here is CASSLGTGANNQPQHF. Written as DNA, the CDR3 is TGTGCCAGCAGTTTAGGGACAGGGGCCAATAATCAGCCCCAGCATTTT.

The J gene is TRBJ2-7, the V gene TRBV3-1, with D uncertain. Germline lookup yields CDR1 LGHDT and CDR2 YNNKEL (reference sequence). With 0 bases removed from V and 1 base from J, the gap between germline ends came to 10 bases. The CDR3 extends over 15 amino acids. CDR3 region: CASSQEPAGSYEQYF. CDR3 DNA sequence: TGTGCCAGCAGCCAAGAGCCCGCTGGATCCTACGAGCAGTACTTC.

This clonotype was observed at least ten times. This chain connects TRBV28 to TRBJ1-3; the D is unclear. Trimming pared 3 bases from V and 3 bases from J, leaving 9 bases between. Germline V gives CDR1 MDHEN, CDR2 SYDVKM. The CDR3 has 14 residues. The CDR3 here is CASSFELGGNTIYF. CDR3 coding DNA: TGTGCCAGCAGTTTCGAGCTTGGTGGAAACACCATATATTTT.

The V gene is TRBV6-4, the J gene TRBJ1-2, with 12 bases matching TRBD1. The CDR3 is made up of 14 amino acids. The germline V gene encodes CDR1 MRHNA and CDR2 SNTAGT. The V segment lost 0 bases and the J segment 8 bases; nucleotides outside the gene matches: 1. As DNA, the CDR3 is TGTGCCAGCAGTGACTCGGGGACAGGGGGCGGCTACACCTTC. This gives the protein CASSDSGTGGGYTF.

V gene TRBV12-3 or TRBV12-4 combines with J gene TRBJ1-1; tentatively, D is TRBD1 (6 bases). Deletions cut 1 base from V and 3 bases from J, with 15 bases between. This CDR3 contains 16 residues. The CDR3 region has the DNA TGTGCCAGCAGTTTAGAGCGGGGGGCTGGGGACACTGAAGCTTTCTTT. Translating it yields CASSLERGAGDTEAFF.

The V gene is TRBV29-1, the J gene TRBJ1-2, with TRBD1 matching over 10 bases. From germline, CDR1 is SQVTM and CDR2 ANQGSEA. The CDR3 runs to 15 residues. V was pared by 3 bases and J by 5 bases, with 9 bases of the junction left unmatched. The CDR3 region has the DNA TGCAGCGTTGAGACAGGGGGCTGGTATGATTATGGCTACACCTTC. As protein: CSVETGGWYDYGYTF.

V is TRBV12-3 or TRBV12-4 and J is TRBJ2-7; 9 bases are shared with TRBD1. Trimming cost V 5 bases and J 3 bases; bases outside gene matches: 5. The CDR3 spans 14 residues. The CDR3 loop is CASSTWTGDYEQYF. In DNA form, the CDR3 reads TGTGCCAGCAGTACGTGGACAGGGGACTACGAGCAGTACTTC.

This sequence joins TRBV6-1 and TRBJ1-5; maybe TRBD1 (5 bases). This CDR3 is built from 15 residues. V was pared by 1 base and J by 4 bases, with 11 bases between. Germline CDR1 and CDR2: MNHNS and SASEGT. This CDR3 is CASSEEGLGNQPQHF. The CDR3 nucleotides read TGTGCCAGCAGTGAAGAGGGGCTAGGGAATCAGCCCCAGCATTTT.

The rearrangement links TRBV29-1 to TRBJ1-1; TRBD1 matches 8 bases. The CDR3 is 12 amino acids. CDR1 is SQVTM, CDR2 ANQGSEA, per germline. Trimming took 6 bases from V and 4 from J; bases not matched to a gene: 4. CDR3 in amino acids: CSVGRGPTEAFF. In nucleotides, the CDR3 is TGCAGCGTGGGCAGGGGGCCCACTGAAGCTTTCTTT.

This clonotype was detected only a few times. The chain links TRBV15 to TRBJ2-7; TRBD1 might be the D (6 bases). The CDR3 sequence is 14 residues long. The ends were cut back, 0 bases at V and 5 bases at J, with 11 bases in the middle. The germline V gene encodes CDR1 LNHNV and CDR2 YYDKDF (reference sequence). CDR3 sequence reads: CATSRDTGSDEQYF. In DNA, the CDR3 is TGTGCCACCAGCAGAGACACAGGGTCGGACGAGCAGTACTTC.

This clonotype was observed many times. This chain joins TRBV2 and TRBJ1-1; 7 positions agree with TRBD1. Germline assignment: CDR1 SNHLY and CDR2 FYNNEI. V was clipped by 6 bases and J by 4 bases; unmatched bases: 8. The CDR3 has 14 residues. The CDR3 loop is CASREGAGGTEAFF. For the CDR3, the DNA is TGTGCCAGCAGGGAGGGGGCAGGGGGCACTGAAGCTTTCTTT.

The chain joins TRBV18 to TRBJ1-1; 9 bases match TRBD1. The length of the CDR3 is 16 residues. V shed 1 base and J 0 bases; nucleotides not matched to a gene: 3. Germline lookup yields CDR1 KGHSH and CDR2 LQKENI. The CDR3 protein is CASSPLGQGMNTEAFF. CDR3 bases: TGTGCCAGCTCACCACTCGGACAGGGGATGAACACTGAAGCTTTCTTT.